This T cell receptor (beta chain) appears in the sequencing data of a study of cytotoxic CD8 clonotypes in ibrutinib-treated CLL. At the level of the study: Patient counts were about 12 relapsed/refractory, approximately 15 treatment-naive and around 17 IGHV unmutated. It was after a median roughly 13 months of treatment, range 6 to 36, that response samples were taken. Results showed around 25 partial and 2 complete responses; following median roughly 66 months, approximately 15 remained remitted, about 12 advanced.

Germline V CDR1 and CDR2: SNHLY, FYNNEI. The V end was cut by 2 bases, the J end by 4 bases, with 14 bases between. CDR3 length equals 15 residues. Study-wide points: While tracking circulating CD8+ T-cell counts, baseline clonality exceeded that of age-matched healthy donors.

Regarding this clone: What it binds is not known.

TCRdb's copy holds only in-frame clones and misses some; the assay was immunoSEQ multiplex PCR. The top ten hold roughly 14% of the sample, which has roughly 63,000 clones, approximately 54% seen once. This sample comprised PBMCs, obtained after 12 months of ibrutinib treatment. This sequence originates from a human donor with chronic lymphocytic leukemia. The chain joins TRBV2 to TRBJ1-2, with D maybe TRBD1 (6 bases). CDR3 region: CASSELGQFPYGYTF. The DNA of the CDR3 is TGTGCCAGCAGTGAACTCGGACAGTTTCCCTATGGCTACACCTTC. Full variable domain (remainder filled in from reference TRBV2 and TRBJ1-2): EPEVTQTPSHQVTQMGQEVILRCVPISNHLYFYWYRQILGQKVEFLVSFYNNEISEKSEIFDDQFSVERPDGSNFTLKIRSTKLEDSAMYFCASSELGQFPYGYTFGSGTRLTVV.